The source of this T cell receptor (beta chain) is a study of blood T cell repertoires in COVID-19. Study-level background: The United States, Italy and Spain were the sources of the acute and convalescent COVID-19 samples. The analysed material was cDNA or gDNA that came from T cells, B-cell-depleted T cells, or PBMCs.

CDR1 SEHNR and CDR2 FQNEAQ come from the germline V gene (reference sequence). This CDR3 spans 12 amino acids. Trimming cost V 1 base and J 13 bases, with 10 bases left between them. Seattle patients were enrolled while actively infected and followed longitudinally. Original processing methods: Reference gene primer amplification gave nucleated cell count estimates. Assay: immunoSEQ multiplex PCR; the TCRdb copy retains only in-frame clones and omits some. The V and J calls and clone size come from that table; D and trimming were worked out from the DNA. The table records about 180,000 clones, around four fifths of them present only once.

Sequenced sample: peripheral blood. The sequence was collected from a woman between 65 and 79 years old with COVID-19, enrolled during active disease. V gene TRBV7-9 combines with J gene TRBJ1-4; possibly TRBD1 for D (5 bases). CDR3 sequence (DNA): TGTGCCAGCAGCTTAGAGGCCGGGGGACTGTTTTTT. It yields the protein CASSLEAGGLFF.